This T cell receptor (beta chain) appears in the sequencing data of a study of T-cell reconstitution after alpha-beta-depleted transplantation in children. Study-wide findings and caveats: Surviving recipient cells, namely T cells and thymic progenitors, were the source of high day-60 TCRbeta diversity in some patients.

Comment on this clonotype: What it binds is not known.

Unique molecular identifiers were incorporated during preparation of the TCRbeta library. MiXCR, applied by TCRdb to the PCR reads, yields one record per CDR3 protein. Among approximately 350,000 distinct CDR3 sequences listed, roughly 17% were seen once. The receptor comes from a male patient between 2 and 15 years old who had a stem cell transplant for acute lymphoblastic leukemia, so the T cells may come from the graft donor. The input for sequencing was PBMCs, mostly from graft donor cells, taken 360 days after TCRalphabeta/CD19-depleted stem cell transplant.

In DNA form, the CDR3 reads TGTGCCAGCAGTTTATTGGGGACAGGGGTACTTCTAGGGGGAGAGACCCAGTACTTC. This translates into CASSLLGTGVLLGGETQYF. V gene TRBV28 combines with J gene TRBJ2-5; 10 nucleotides agree with TRBD1. The ends lost 1 base at V and 4 bases at J; junction bases unmatched: 15. In germline, CDR1 is MDHEN, CDR2 SYDVKM. This CDR3 has 19 residues. The full variable domain, with the rest looked up from reference TRBV28 and TRBJ2-5, is DVKVTQSSRYLVKRTGEKVFLECVQDMDHENMFWYRQDPGLGLRLIYFSYDVKMKEKGDIPEGYSVSREKKERFSLILESASTNQTSMYLCASSLLGTGVLLGGETQYFGPGTRLLVL.